This note documents a single TCR beta chain sequence. This sample was taken from a study of T cell changes during pregnancy in multiple sclerosis. V was shortened by 0 bases and J by 4 bases, with 15 bases between the two germline ends. Germline lookup yields CDR1 KGHSH and CDR2 LQKENI. This CDR3 has 17 amino acids. The assay was immunoSEQ multiplex PCR, and TCRdb's table has in-frame clones only and misses some. This sample carries about 97,000 clones, 75% to 95% of them seen once, and the ten largest clones take 2.5% to 3.5%. This sequence joins TRBV18 and TRBJ2-2; D not certain. This TCR was sampled from a female donor with multiple sclerosis, enrolled in a pregnancy study. This material consisted of peripheral blood, taken in the second trimester of pregnancy. CDR3 protein: CASSPPPPGVPTGELFF. The CDR3 bases are TGTGCCAGCTCACCACCCCCACCCGGTGTGCCCACCGGGGAGCTGTTTTTT.